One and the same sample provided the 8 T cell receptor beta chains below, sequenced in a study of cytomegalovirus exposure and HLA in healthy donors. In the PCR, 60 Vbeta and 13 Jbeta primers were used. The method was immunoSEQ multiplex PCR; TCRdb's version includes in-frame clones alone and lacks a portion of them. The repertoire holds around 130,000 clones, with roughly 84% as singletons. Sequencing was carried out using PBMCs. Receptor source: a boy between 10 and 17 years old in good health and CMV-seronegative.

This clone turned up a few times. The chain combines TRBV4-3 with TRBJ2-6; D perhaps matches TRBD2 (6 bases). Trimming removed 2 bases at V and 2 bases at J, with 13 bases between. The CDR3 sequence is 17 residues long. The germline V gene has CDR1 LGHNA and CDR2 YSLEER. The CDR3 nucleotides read TGCGCCAGCAGCCAAAGAATACCGGGAGCTGGGGCCAACGTCCTGACTTTC. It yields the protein CASSQRIPGAGANVLTF.

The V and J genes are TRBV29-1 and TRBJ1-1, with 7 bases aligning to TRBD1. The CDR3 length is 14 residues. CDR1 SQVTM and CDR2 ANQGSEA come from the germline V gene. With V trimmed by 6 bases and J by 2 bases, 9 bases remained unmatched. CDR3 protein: CSVEGQPYNTEAFF. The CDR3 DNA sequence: TGCAGCGTGGAGGGACAGCCTTATAACACTGAAGCTTTCTTT.

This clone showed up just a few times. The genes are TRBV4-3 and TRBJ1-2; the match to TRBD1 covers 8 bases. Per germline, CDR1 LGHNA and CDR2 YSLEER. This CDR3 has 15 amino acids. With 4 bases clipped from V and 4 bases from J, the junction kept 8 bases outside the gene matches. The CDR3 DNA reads TGCGCCAGCAGCCCCGGGACAGGAGATAGCTATGGCTACACCTTC. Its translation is CASSPGTGDSYGYTF.

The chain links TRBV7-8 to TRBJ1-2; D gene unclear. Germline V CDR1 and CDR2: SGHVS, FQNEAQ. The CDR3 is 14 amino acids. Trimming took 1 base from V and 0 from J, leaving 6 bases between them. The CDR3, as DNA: TGTGCCAGCAGCTTAGGCCTATCTAACTATGGCTACACCTTC. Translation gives CASSLGLSNYGYTF. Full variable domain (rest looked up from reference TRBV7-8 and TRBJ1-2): GAGVSQSPRYKVAKRGQDVALRCDPISGHVSLFWYQQALGQGPEFLTYFQNEAQLDKSGLPSDRFFAERPEGSVSTLKIQRTQQEDSAVYLCASSLGLSNYGYTFGSGTRLTVV.

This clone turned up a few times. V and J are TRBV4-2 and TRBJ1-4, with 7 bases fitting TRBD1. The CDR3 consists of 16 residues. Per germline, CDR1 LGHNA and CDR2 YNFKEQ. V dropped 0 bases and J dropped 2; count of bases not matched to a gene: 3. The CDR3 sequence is CASSQDFRGTNEKLFF. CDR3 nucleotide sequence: TGTGCCAGCAGCCAAGATTTCAGGGGGACTAATGAAAAACTGTTTTTT.

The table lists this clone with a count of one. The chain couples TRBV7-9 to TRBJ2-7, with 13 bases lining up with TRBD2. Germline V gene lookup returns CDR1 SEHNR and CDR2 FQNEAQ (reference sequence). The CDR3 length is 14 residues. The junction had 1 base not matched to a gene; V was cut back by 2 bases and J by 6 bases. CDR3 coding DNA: TGTGCCAGCAGCTTACGGACTAGCGGGGGCGAGCAGTACTTC. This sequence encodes CASSLRTSGGEQYF. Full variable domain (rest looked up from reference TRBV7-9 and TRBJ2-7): DTGVSQNPRHKITKRGQNVTFRCDPISEHNRLYWYRQTLGQGPEFLTYFQNEAQLEKSRLLSDRFSAERPKGSFSTLEIQRTEQGDSAMYLCASSLRTSGGEQYFGPGTRLTVT.

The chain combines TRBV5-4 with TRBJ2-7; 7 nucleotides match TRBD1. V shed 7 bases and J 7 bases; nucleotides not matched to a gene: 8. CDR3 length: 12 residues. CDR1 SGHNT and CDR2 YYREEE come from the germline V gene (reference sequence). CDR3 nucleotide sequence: TGTGCCAGCGGAAGACAGGGTGGGGAGCAGTACTTC. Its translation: CASGRQGGEQYF.

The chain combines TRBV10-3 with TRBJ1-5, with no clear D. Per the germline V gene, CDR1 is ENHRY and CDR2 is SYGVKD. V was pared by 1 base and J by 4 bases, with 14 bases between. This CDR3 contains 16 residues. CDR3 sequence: CAISEYGREANQPQHF. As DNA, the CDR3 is TGTGCCATCAGTGAGTATGGGAGGGAGGCTAATCAGCCCCAGCATTTT.